This T cell receptor beta chain was obtained from a study of blood T cell repertoires in COVID-19. In the study's own analysis: Using reference gene primer amplification, nucleated cell counts were estimated. The table came from immunoSEQ multiplex PCR; TCRdb's copy has only in-frame clones and leaves some out. V and J calls and clone size are those listed in that table; D and trimming were worked out from the DNA. Of more than 110,000 clones in the sample, roughly 80% were seen once. Study members were between about 18 and 90 years old and lived in over 20 US regions. Cohort assignment relied on participant-reported clinical history. Each exposed participant met a COVID-19 case in the 2 weeks preceding study entry. This receptor was taken from a woman under 30 who had been exposed to COVID-19. Sample: PBMCs or T cells enriched from blood (not recorded which).

The CDR3 spells CASSSDSGRARNEQFF. The CDR3 nucleotides are TGTGCCAGCAGCAGCGATAGCGGGAGGGCCCGCAATGAGCAGTTCTTC. The chain has TRBV9 and TRBJ2-1; the match to TRBD2 covers 11 bases. Germline V lookup: CDR1 SGDLS, CDR2 YYNGEE. The CDR3 loop spans 16 amino acids. The ends lost 4 bases at V and 6 bases at J; junction bases unmatched: 9.